This T cell receptor beta chain was obtained from a study of blood T cells in healthy people across ages. This clonotype has just one count. Its target is not known. The study's findings and limits: Changes seen in expanded clonotypes were possibly confounded by donor CMV status left unknown.

A second PCR of roughly 7 to 11 cycles used a sample-barcoded 5' primer and a J-beta primer mix. MiXCR, applied by TCRdb to the 5' RACE reads, yields one record per CDR3 protein. The table has about 1.1 million distinct CDR3 sequences, around two fifths seen once. Germline CDR1 SGHTA, CDR2 FQGTGA. This CDR3 has 14 amino acids. V was shortened by 3 bases and J by 6 bases, with 14 bases between the two germline ends. This chain uses TRBV7-3 with TRBJ1-1; D is possibly TRBD1 (5 bases). The receptor comes from a man between 18 and 35 years old in good health. Sequencing was carried out using blood. The CDR3 DNA sequence: TGTGCCAGCAGCTTGATAGGAGGGGACGCTGAAGCTTTCTTT. It translates to CASSLIGGDAEAFF. Together with reference TRBV7-3 and TRBJ1-1, the CDR3 gives the full variable domain: GAGVSQTPSNKVTEKGKYVELRCDPISGHTALYWYRQSLGQGPEFLIYFQGTGAADDSGLPNDRFFAVRPEGSVSTLKIQRTERGDSAVYLCASSLIGGDAEAFFGQGTRLTVV.